The clone carrying this T cell receptor beta chain was seen at least ten times. Time point noted: persistent/refractory GD, antithyroid drugs over 5 years with positive TRAb. Generation of the TCR library employed RNA extracted from PBMCs. These data originate in a study of regulatory T cells in long-lasting Graves disease. Arm-PCR with iRepertoire HTBI primers amplified the CDR3 regions for these TCR beta libraries. TCRdb itself ran the multiplex PCR reads through MiXCR, one entry per CDR3 protein. The data contain about 290,000 distinct CDR3 sequences, 20% to 25% of them seen just once; the ten biggest clones take up 45% to 70%. The germline V gene has CDR1 GTSNPN and CDR2 SVGIG (reference sequence). This CDR3 comprises 14 residues. Trimming took 7 bases from V and 3 from J, leaving 16 bases between them.

Sample: peripheral blood mononuclear cells (PBMCs), taken when the disease was refractory, from a patient treated with antithyroid drugs. The TCR sequence derives from a female donor with Graves disease. J is TRBJ1-5 and V is TRBV30; tentative D call: TRBD1 (6 bases). The CDR3 loop reads CAYSRDNLNQPQHF. DNA for the CDR3: TGTGCCTATTCCCGGGACAATCTCAATCAGCCCCAGCATTTT.